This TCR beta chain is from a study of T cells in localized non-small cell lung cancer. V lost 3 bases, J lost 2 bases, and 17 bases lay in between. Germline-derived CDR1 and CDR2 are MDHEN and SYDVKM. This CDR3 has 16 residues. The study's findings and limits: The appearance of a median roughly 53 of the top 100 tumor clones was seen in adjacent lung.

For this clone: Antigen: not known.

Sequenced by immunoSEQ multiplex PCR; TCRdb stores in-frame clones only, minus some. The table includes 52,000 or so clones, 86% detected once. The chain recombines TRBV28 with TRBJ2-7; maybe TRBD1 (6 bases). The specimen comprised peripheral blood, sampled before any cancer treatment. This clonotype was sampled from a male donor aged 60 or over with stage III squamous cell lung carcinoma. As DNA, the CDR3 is TGTGCCAGCAGTTTTTTACGGGCAGGGGCCCCCTACGAGCAGTACTTC. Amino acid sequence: CASSFLRAGAPYEQYF.